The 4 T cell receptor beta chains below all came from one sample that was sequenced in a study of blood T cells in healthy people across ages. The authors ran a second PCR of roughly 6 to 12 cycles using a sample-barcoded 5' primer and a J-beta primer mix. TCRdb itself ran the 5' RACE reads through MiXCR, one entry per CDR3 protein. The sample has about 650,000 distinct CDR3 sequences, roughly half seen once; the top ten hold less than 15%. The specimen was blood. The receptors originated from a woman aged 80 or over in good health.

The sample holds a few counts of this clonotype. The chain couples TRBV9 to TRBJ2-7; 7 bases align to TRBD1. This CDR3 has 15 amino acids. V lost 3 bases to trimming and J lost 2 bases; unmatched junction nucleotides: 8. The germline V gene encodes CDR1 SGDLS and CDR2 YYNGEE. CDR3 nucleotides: TGTGCCAGCAGCGCCTACAGGGGTCCCACCTACGAGCAGTACTTC. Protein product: CASSAYRGPTYEQYF. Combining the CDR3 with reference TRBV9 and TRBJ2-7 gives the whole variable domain DSGVTQTPKHLITATGQRVTLRCSPRSGDLSVYWYQQSLDQGLQFLIQYYNGEERAKGNILERFSAQQFPDLHSELNLSSLELGDSALYFCASSAYRGPTYEQYFGPGTRLTVT.

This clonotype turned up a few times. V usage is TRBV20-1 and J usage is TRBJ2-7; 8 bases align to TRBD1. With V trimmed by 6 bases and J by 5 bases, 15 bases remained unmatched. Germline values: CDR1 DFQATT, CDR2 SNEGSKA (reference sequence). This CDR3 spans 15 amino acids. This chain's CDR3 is CSAIASRQGTDEQYF. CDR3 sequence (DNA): TGCAGTGCCATAGCCTCGAGACAGGGGACGGACGAGCAGTACTTC.

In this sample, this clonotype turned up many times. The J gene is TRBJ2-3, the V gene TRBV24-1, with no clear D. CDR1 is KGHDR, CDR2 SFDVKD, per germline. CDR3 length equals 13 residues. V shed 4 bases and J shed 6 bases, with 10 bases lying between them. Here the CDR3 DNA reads TGTGCCACCAGTGAGGGCCGCCGGGATACGCAGTATTTT. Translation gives CATSEGRRDTQYF.

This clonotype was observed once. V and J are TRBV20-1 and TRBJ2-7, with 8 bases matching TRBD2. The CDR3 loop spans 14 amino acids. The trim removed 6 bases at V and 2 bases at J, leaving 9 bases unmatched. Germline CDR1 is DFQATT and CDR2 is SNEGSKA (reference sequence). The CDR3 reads CSAPQAGVAYEQYF. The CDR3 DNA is TGCAGTGCCCCTCAAGCGGGGGTCGCCTACGAGCAGTACTTC.